This TCR beta chain was sequenced in a study of blood T cell repertoires in COVID-19. Overall study: Acute and convalescent COVID-19 samples came from the United States, Italy and Spain. T cells, B-cell-depleted T cells, or PBMCs supplied cDNA or gDNA.

Under the authors' procedure: Cell counts per sample came from amplifying reference gene primers. Only in-frame clones appear in the TCRdb table, and some are missing; sequencing was by immunoSEQ multiplex PCR. V and J calls and clone size are as listed in that table; D and trimming were resolved from the DNA. The repertoire holds about 140,000 clones, around 80% seen once, with approximately 4% in the top ten. This TCR was sampled from a man aged 55 to 70 with acute or convalescent COVID-19. The sequencing input was peripheral blood.

CDR3 nucleotides: TGTGCCAGCAGCACCGGGACAGGCCTCTCTGGGGCCAACGTCCTGACTTTC. This sequence encodes CASSTGTGLSGANVLTF. The chain has TRBV5-4 and TRBJ2-6; 8 nucleotides line up with TRBD1. V lost 4 bases to trimming and J lost 0 bases; unmatched junction nucleotides: 6. Germline V gene sequence: CDR1 SGHNT, CDR2 YYREEE (reference sequence). This CDR3 is built from 17 residues.